These 19 T cell receptor beta chains share one sample of origin, sequenced in a study of cytomegalovirus exposure and HLA in healthy donors. Sequencing was performed with immunoSEQ multiplex PCR; in TCRdb, only in-frame clones are kept and a portion is missing. The table lists hundreds of thousands of clones, approximately 82% of them singletons. The sample was PBMCs. These receptors were taken from a woman in her late teens or twenties in good health and CMV-seronegative.

The J gene is TRBJ1-4, the V gene TRBV2; tentatively, D is TRBD1 (5 bases). CDR3 length: 15 amino acids. Germline CDR1 reads SNHLY; CDR2 reads FYNNEI. The germline V and J ends were trimmed by 6 bases and 0 bases, with 11 bases remaining between them. DNA of the CDR3: TGTGCCAGCAGCCTCGGGGGGGCAACTAATGAAAAACTGTTTTTT. Its protein is CASSLGGATNEKLFF.

The CDR3 region is CASTAERGNTEAFF. The DNA for the CDR3 is TGTGCCAGCACTGCTGAGAGGGGGAACACTGAAGCTTTCTTT. The V gene is TRBV6-1, the J gene TRBJ1-1; possibly TRBD1 for D (5 bases). This CDR3 has 14 amino acids. In germline, CDR1 is MNHNS, CDR2 SASEGT. Trimming removed 7 bases at V and 1 base at J, with 13 bases between.

This sequence joins TRBV9 and TRBJ2-7, with D possibly matching TRBD2 (6 bases). The CDR3 is 15 residues long. V lost 0 bases, J lost 0 bases, and 10 bases lay in between. Germline CDR1 reads SGDLS; CDR2 reads YYNGEE. CDR3 region: CASSVGGVFSYEQYF. The CDR3 region has the DNA TGTGCCAGCAGCGTAGGGGGGGTTTTCTCCTACGAGCAGTACTTC.

CDR3 in amino acids: CASSLARSEQYF. The CDR3 nucleotides read TGTGCCAGCAGCTTGGCCAGGTCCGAGCAGTACTTC. This chain uses TRBV5-6 with TRBJ2-7, with D uncertain. V shed 0 bases and J shed 6 bases, with 7 bases lying between them. This CDR3 comprises 12 residues. CDR1 and CDR2 from the germline V gene are SGHDT and YYEEEE.

The rearrangement uses TRBV30 and TRBJ2-7; 7 bases are a match to TRBD1. This CDR3 is 13 amino acids long. J was trimmed by 3 bases and V by 5 bases; bases with no gene match: 7. CDR1 and CDR2 (germline): GTSNPN, SVGIG (reference sequence). This CDR3 is CAWFSRDSYEQYF. CDR3 sequence (DNA): TGTGCCTGGTTCTCCCGGGACAGCTACGAGCAGTACTTC. Complete variable domain (other parts from reference TRBV30 and TRBJ2-7): SQTIHQWPATLVQPVGSPLSLECTVEGTSNPNLYWYRQAAGRGLQLLFYSVGIGQISSEVPQNLSASRPQDRQFILSSKKLLLSDSGFYLCAWFSRDSYEQYFGPGTRLTVT.

The V call is TRBV6-1, the J call TRBJ1-1; no clear D. This CDR3 region has 13 residues. V shed 8 bases and J shed 0 bases, with 10 bases lying between them. The germline V gene encodes CDR1 MNHNS and CDR2 SASEGT. The CDR3 protein is CASRPGVNTEAFF. The CDR3 DNA is TGTGCCAGCCGCCCAGGTGTGAACACTGAAGCTTTCTTT.

This clone was recorded a few times. CDR3 nucleotides: TGTGCCAGCAGTTTAATAGTGCTTGAAGCTTTCTTT. It is translated as CASSLIVLEAFF. The rearrangement links TRBV6-6 to TRBJ1-1; the D is unclear. V shed 4 bases and J shed 7 bases, with 10 bases lying between them. Germline V gives CDR1 MNHNY, CDR2 SVGAGI (reference sequence). This CDR3 region has 12 residues.

The chain is built from TRBV27 and TRBJ1-5, with a possible D match to TRBD1 (5 bases). From germline, CDR1 is MNHEY and CDR2 SMNVEV (reference sequence). The CDR3 covers 16 residues. The ends were cut back, 4 bases at V and 5 bases at J, with 18 bases in the middle. CDR3 sequence: CASSSRPAPGDQPQHF. The CDR3 DNA is TGTGCCAGCAGTTCGAGACCGGCCCCGGGGGATCAGCCCCAGCATTTT.

The V call is TRBV28, the J call TRBJ2-7; D may match TRBD1 or TRBD2 (7 bases each). The CDR3 length is 14 residues. The germline gives CDR1 MDHEN, CDR2 SYDVKM. With 5 bases removed from V and 4 bases from J, the gap between germline ends came to 15 bases. Here the CDR3 DNA reads TGTGCCAGCAGTAAGGGAGGGGGCATTTACGAGCAGTACTTC. Its translation is CASSKGGGIYEQYF.

The J gene is TRBJ1-2, the V gene TRBV30; maybe TRBD1 (6 bases). The germline gives CDR1 GTSNPN, CDR2 SVGIG (reference sequence). The CDR3 totals 13 residues. The V end was cut by 2 bases, the J end by 5 bases, with 12 bases between. DNA of the CDR3: TGTGCCTGGAGTCTGCAGGGGTGGTATGGCTACACCTTC. Translation gives CAWSLQGWYGYTF.

The V and J genes are TRBV11-3 and TRBJ2-7; D possibly corresponds to TRBD2 (5 bases). Germline CDR1 is SGHNT and CDR2 is YENEEA. This CDR3 is built from 13 residues. V shed 3 bases and J shed 4 bases, with 10 bases lying between them. CDR3 amino acids: CASSLGWTYEQYF. The CDR3 bases are TGTGCCAGCAGCTTGGGCTGGACTTACGAGCAGTACTTC.

CDR3: CSVGQGQAYQETQYF. The CDR3 nucleotides are TGCAGCGTTGGCCAGGGACAGGCTTATCAAGAGACCCAGTACTTC. This sequence joins TRBV29-1 and TRBJ2-5, with TRBD1 identical over 8 bases. This CDR3 spans 15 amino acids. Germline V gene lookup returns CDR1 SQVTM and CDR2 ANQGSEA. V dropped 4 bases and J dropped 2; count of bases not matched to a gene: 9.

A few counts support this clone. J is TRBJ2-3 and V is TRBV5-1; the match to TRBD2 covers 12 bases. The CDR3 extends over 16 amino acids. Germline loops: CDR1 SGHRS, CDR2 YFSETQ. V was pared by 0 bases and J by 6 bases, with 5 bases of the junction left unmatched. This CDR3 reads CASSLDASGGADTQYF. CDR3 DNA: TGCGCCAGCAGCTTGGATGCTAGCGGGGGGGCCGATACGCAGTATTTT.

This clone has just one count. V is TRBV9 and J is TRBJ2-5; D is perhaps TRBD1 or TRBD2 (5 bases each). The length of the CDR3 is 16 residues. Germline assignment: CDR1 SGDLS and CDR2 YYNGEE. Trimming pared 3 bases from V and 4 bases from J, leaving 19 bases between. For the CDR3, the DNA is TGTGCCAGCAGCGACGTCGGGGAAGGGACGAGAGAGACCCAGTACTTC. Its protein is CASSDVGEGTRETQYF.

As to this clone: Other DNA sequences from this sample encode an identical CDR3 as well. This rearrangement joins TRBV25-1 to TRBJ2-1; D remains ambiguous. Trimming removed 2 bases from V and 7 bases from J, with 6 bases in between. CDR3 size: 12 residues. Germline V gives CDR1 MGHDK, CDR2 SYGVNS. This chain's CDR3 is CASSERVNEQFF. The CDR3 nucleotides read TGTGCCAGCAGTGAACGAGTTAATGAGCAGTTCTTC.

This chain joins TRBV27 and TRBJ1-1, with D unresolved. The CDR3 has 13 residues. Germline CDR1 MNHEY, CDR2 SMNVEV (reference sequence). With 2 bases removed from V and 8 bases from J, the gap between germline ends came to 12 bases. CDR3 sequence: CASSLIGGSEAFF. In DNA, the CDR3 is TGTGCCAGCAGTTTAATCGGAGGGAGCGAAGCTTTCTTT.

The chain employs TRBV30 and TRBJ1-2; D is ambiguous. The V end was cut by 6 bases, the J end by 3 bases, with 20 bases between. This CDR3 is 15 amino acids long. From germline, CDR1 is GTSNPN and CDR2 SVGIG (reference sequence). CDR3 coding DNA: TGTGCCTGTGATTCTACGGGCTTAGGCGACTATGGCTACACCTTC. Amino acids: CACDSTGLGDYGYTF.

V and J are TRBV1 and TRBJ1-3; the table assigns TRBD1, which was not confirmed against the DNA. TRBV1 constitutes a pseudogene. This CDR3 has 17 residues. CDR3 residues: CTSSQLPGQRAGNTIYF. CDR3 coding DNA: TGCACCAGCAGCCAACTACCGGGACAGCGAGCGGGAAACACCATATATTTT.

The table lists this clone with a few counts. The genes are TRBV30 and TRBJ1-6; D not resolved. Germline CDR1 GTSNPN, CDR2 SVGIG (reference sequence). V gave up 2 bases and J gave up 12 bases, with 11 bases separating them. The CDR3 has 12 amino acids. The CDR3 loop reads CAWSQREGPLHF. CDR3 nucleotides: TGTGCCTGGAGTCAGAGGGAGGGACCCCTCCACTTT.